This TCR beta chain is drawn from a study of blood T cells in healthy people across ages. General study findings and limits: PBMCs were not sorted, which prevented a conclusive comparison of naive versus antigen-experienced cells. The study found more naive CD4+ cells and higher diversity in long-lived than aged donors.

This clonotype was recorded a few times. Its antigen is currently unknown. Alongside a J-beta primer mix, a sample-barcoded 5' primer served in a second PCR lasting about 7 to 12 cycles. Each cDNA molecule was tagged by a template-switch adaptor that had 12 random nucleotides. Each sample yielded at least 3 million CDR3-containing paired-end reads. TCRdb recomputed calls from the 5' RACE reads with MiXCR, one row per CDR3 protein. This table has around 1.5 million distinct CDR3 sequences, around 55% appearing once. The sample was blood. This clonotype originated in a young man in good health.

In nucleotides, the CDR3 is TGTGCCAGCAGCCAAGAAGAGCGGTACAATGAGCAGTTCTTC. It encodes CASSQEERYNEQFF. The chain joins TRBV3-1 to TRBJ2-1; weak D call: TRBD2 (5 bases). V was shortened by 0 bases and J by 4 bases, with 7 bases between the two germline ends. The CDR3 is 14 amino acids. Germline V lookup: CDR1 LGHDT, CDR2 YNNKEL (reference sequence).